Described below is a single TCR beta chain sequence and its context. As yet, its antigen is unknown. Sequenced by immunoSEQ multiplex PCR; TCRdb stores in-frame clones only, minus some. The table shows approximately 41,000 clones, with around nine tenths occurring only once. This sample is part of a study of brain T cells in children with intractable seizures. General observations from the study: Viral specificity was inferred only from CDR3 similarity; HCMV serostatus was unknown.

V gave up 1 base and J gave up 0 bases, with 8 bases separating them. This CDR3 comprises 15 residues. From germline, CDR1 is LNHNV and CDR2 YYDKDF (reference sequence). Sequenced here: peripheral blood, sampled at surgery. The TCR originated in a girl aged 2-10 years with tuberous sclerosis and intractable seizures. The chain uses TRBV15 and TRBJ2-3; no definite D call. CDR3 loop: CATSRADESTDTQYF. The DNA of the CDR3 is TGTGCCACCAGCAGAGCGGACGAGAGCACAGATACGCAGTATTTT.